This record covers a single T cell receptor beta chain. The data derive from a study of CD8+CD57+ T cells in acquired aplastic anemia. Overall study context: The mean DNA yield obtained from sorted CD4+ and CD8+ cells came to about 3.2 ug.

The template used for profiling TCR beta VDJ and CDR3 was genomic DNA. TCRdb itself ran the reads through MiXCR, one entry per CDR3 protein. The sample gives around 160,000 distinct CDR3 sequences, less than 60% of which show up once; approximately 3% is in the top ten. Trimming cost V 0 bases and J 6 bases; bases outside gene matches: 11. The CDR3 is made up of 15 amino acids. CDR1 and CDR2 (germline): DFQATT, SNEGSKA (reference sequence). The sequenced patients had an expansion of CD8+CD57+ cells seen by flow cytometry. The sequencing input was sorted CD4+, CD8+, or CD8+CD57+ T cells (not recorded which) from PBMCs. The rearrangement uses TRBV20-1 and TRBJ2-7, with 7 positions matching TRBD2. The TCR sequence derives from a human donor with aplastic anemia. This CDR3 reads CSARDSAGAPGEQYF. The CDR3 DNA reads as TGCAGTGCTAGAGATAGCGCGGGAGCTCCGGGCGAGCAGTACTTC.